This T cell receptor (beta chain) was sequenced for a study of blood T cell repertoires in COVID-19. This CDR3 spans 10 amino acids. Germline V gene sequence: CDR1 DFQATT, CDR2 SNEGSKA (reference sequence). The table came from immunoSEQ multiplex PCR; TCRdb's copy has only in-frame clones and leaves some out. The table has about 230,000 clones, 85% seen once; the top ten hold just under 1%. The chain links TRBV20-1 to TRBJ1-1, with D hard to call. The clonotype comes from a man in his forties or fifties with acute or convalescent COVID-19. Source material: peripheral blood. CDR3 bases: TGCCCCCGGGGATGTTCGAGGGCTTTCTTT. Translation gives CPRGCSRAFF.